The rows below give T cell receptor beta chains drawn from one sample of a study of Ad26.COV2.S vaccination and SARS-CoV-2 variants. TCRdb's copy holds only in-frame clones and misses some; the assay was immunoSEQ multiplex PCR. The profile covers 330,000 or so clones, with 75% to 90% appearing a single time and 5% to 6.5% taken by the ten largest. This material consisted of peripheral blood, taken in a trial of Ad26.COV2.S vaccine versus placebo. These receptors were taken from a person between 18 and 60 years old who received the Ad26.COV2.S COVID-19 vaccine or a placebo. Each CDR3 is given with its conserved first and last residue. D genes are given only for firm matches. Only part of the rows carry a size: once, few, many, or a class if the clone is expanded.

>TRBJ1-1|TRBV3-1/TRBV3-2|.|once|20
CASSQQSRGVLTHLNTEAFF
TGTGCCAGCAGCCAACAGTCGAGGGGCGTATTAACACATCTCAACACTGAAGCTTTCTTT
>TRBJ2-2|TRBV19|TRBD1|.|14
CASSMGQGIGELFF
TGTGCCAGTAGTATGGGACAGGGAATCGGGGAGCTGTTTTTT
>TRBJ1-1|TRBV14|TRBD1|few|14
CASSRQGVSPEAFF
TGTGCCAGCAGCCGTCAGGGGGTATCTCCTGAAGCTTTCTTT
>TRBJ1-1|TRBV19|.|.|14
CASTSLGGNTEAFF
TGTGCCAGTACCTCCCTCGGAGGAAACACTGAAGCTTTCTTT
>TRBJ1-1|TRBV15|TRBD1|.|13
CATAGTANTEAFF
TGTGCCACCGCCGGGACAGCTAACACTGAAGCTTTCTTT
>TRBJ2-1|TRBV10-2|.|.|11
CATSEGGEQFF
TGCGCCACCTCCGAGGGGGGTGAGCAGTTCTTC
>TRBJ1-1|TRBV27|TRBD1|.|15
CASSLRTGTDPEAFF
TGTGCCAGCAGTTTGAGGACAGGAACGGATCCTGAAGCTTTCTTT
>TRBJ1-1|TRBV7-9|.|.|14
CASTYQDLNTEAFF
TGTGCCAGCACCTACCAGGATCTGAACACTGAAGCTTTCTTT
>TRBJ2-5|TRBV30|.|.|13
CAWSAPNQETQYF
TGTGCCTGGAGTGCACCGAACCAAGAGACCCAGTACTTC
>TRBJ2-1|TRBV2|.|.|14
CASSERSRGNEQFF
TGTGCCAGCAGCGAAAGGTCGAGGGGCAATGAGCAGTTCTTC
>TRBJ1-2|TRBV4-3|TRBD1|.|15
CASSRYKGQGEGYTF
TGCGCCAGCAGCCGGTATAAGGGACAGGGTGAAGGCTACACCTTC
>TRBJ2-2|TRBV6-5|.|once|14
CASSRGMNTGELFF
TGTGCCAGCAGCCGCGGGATGAACACCGGGGAGCTGTTTTTT
>TRBJ1-5|TRBV28|TRBD1|.|14
CASSLSTGVQPQHF
TGTGCCAGCAGTTTGTCCACAGGGGTGCAGCCCCAGCATTTT
>TRBJ2-5|TRBV4-1|.|.|16
CASSQVGRGPMKTQYF
TGCGCCAGCAGCCAAGTAGGGCGGGGGCCGATGAAGACCCAGTACTTC
>TRBJ1-1|TRBV5-1|.|.|12
CASRKANTEAFF
TGCGCCAGCAGAAAGGCGAACACTGAAGCTTTCTTT
>TRBJ2-5|TRBV27|TRBD1|.|13
CASSWDREETQYF
TGTGCCAGCAGTTGGGACAGGGAAGAGACCCAGTACTTC
>TRBJ2-1|TRBV2|.|.|13
CASSEQRINEQFF
TGTGCCAGCAGTGAGCAGCGGATCAATGAGCAGTTCTTC
>TRBJ1-2|TRBV18|TRBD1|.|13
CASSRQGDYGYTF
TGTGCCAGCTCACGACAGGGCGATTATGGCTACACCTTC
>TRBJ2-2|TRBV11-2|.|once|15
CASSLSFSKSGELFF
TGTGCCAGCAGCTTGAGTTTCTCTAAATCCGGGGAGCTGTTTTTT
>TRBJ1-2|TRBV12-3/TRBV12-4|.|once|11
CASRQGYGYTF
TGTGCCAGCCGTCAGGGATATGGCTACACCTTC
>TRBJ2-1|TRBV24-1|.|.|12
CATSRRGDEQFF
TGTGCCACCTCAAGAAGGGGAGACGAGCAGTTCTTC
>TRBJ1-1|TRBV19|.|.|13
CATRRFDRTEAFF
TGTGCCACTAGAAGGTTCGACCGAACTGAAGCTTTCTTT
>TRBJ1-5|TRBV12-5|.|.|13
CASGFEDNQPQHF
TGTGCTAGTGGTTTTGAGGACAATCAGCCCCAGCATTTT